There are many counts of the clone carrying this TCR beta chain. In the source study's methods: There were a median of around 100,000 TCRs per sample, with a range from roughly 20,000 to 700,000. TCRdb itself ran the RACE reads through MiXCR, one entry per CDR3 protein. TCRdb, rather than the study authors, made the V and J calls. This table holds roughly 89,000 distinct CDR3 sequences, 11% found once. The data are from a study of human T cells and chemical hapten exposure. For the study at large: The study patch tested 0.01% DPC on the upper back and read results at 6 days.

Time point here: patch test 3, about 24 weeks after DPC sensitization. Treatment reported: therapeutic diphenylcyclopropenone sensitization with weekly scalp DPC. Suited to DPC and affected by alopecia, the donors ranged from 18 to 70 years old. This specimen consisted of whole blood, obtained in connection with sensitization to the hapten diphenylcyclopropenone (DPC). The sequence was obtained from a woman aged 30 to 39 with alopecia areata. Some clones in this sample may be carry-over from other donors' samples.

The CDR3 nucleotides are TGTGCCAGCAGCCAAGGGGTGGCAGCGAATCAGCCCCAGCATTTT. Translation gives CASSQGVAANQPQHF. This chain uses TRBV3-1 with TRBJ1-5; D gene unclear. The V gene's germline CDR1 is LGHDT and CDR2 YNNKEL (reference sequence). The CDR3 runs 15 residues. V dropped 1 base and J dropped 4 bases, with 11 bases sitting between them.